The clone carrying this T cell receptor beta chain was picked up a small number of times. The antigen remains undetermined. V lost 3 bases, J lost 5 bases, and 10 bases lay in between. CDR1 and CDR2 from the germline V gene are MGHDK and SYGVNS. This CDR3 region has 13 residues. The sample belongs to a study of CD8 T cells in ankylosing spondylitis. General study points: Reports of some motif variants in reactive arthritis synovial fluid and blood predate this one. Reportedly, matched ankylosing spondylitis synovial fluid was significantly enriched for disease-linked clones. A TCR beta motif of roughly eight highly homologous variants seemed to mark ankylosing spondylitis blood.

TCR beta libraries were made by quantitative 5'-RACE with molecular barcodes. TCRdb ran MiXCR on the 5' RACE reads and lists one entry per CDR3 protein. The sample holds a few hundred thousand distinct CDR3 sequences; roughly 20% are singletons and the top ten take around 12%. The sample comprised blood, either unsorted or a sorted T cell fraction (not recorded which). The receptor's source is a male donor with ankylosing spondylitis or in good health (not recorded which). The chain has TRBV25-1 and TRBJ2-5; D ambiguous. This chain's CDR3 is CASSDDTSETQYF. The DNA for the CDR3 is TGTGCCAGCAGTGATGATACGTCCGAGACCCAGTACTTC.